This T cell receptor beta chain appears in the sequencing data of a study of blood T cell repertoires in COVID-19. The wider study: T cells, B-cell-depleted T cells, or PBMCs supplied cDNA or gDNA.

The CDR3 has 13 amino acids. Trimming stripped 4 bases from V and 0 bases from J, with 6 bases between. Germline V lookup: CDR1 PRHDT, CDR2 FYEKMQ (reference sequence). Data came from immunoSEQ multiplex PCR; TCRdb stores just in-frame clones and leaves some out. The sample has over 200,000 clones; over 75% are singletons. The sample consisted of peripheral blood. The chain employs TRBV13 and TRBJ1-1; no clear D. The clonotype comes from a woman aged 25 to 45 with acute or convalescent COVID-19. CDR3 amino acids: CASSSGLNTEAFF. The CDR3 coding sequence is TGTGCCAGCAGCTCTGGGCTGAACACTGAAGCTTTCTTT.